The text below deals with one TCR beta chain. This clonotype has a count of ten or more. The target of this receptor is not known. No base quality information exists; no much larger clone differs at one position. Per the publication, the time point label means: patch test 1, 2 weeks after DPC sensitization. The treatment or condition label here, explained by the study, means: therapeutic diphenylcyclopropenone sensitization with weekly scalp DPC. At every patch-test visit, the blood draw took place before the patch test was put on. Patients were considered eligible if aged 18 to 70, diagnosed with alopecia and deemed suitable for DPC therapy, and patients were excluded if pregnant. Unfractionated whole blood was collected in Tempus Blood RNA tubes, and total RNA was extracted from that blood. This specimen belongs to a study of human T cells and chemical hapten exposure (dated by TCRdb to the early 2020s). With respect to the entire study: For sensitization, 2% DPC in acetone was applied to an approximately 2 cm by approximately 2 cm area of upper inner arm skin. Patients additionally received weekly therapeutic DPC doses to the scalp throughout the approximately 24-week study period. Patch testing was performed on the upper back with Finn chambers containing 0.01% DPC, and the patch tests were scored after 6 days according to International Contact Dermatitis Research Group standards. The patient cohort, mostly female, included alopecia areata with under or over 50% scalp involvement, alopecia totalis and alopecia universalis. Libraries were pooled for sequencing, and variation in per-sample TCR yields was attributed mainly to small differences in library volumes within the pool. In alopecia patients, the study followed how the peripheral blood TCR repertoire changed in vivo over primary and secondary sensitization to diphenylcyclopropenone (DPC), a hapten. Blood samples were taken from patients before sensitization (week 0) and then at 2, 6 and about 24 weeks after DPC sensitization. For TCR sequencing, blood came from some 31 alopecia patients at anywhere from one to four time points (pre-sensitization, 2, 6 and 24 weeks).

Library generation was performed with RACE. Sequenced using a NextSeq 500. During library preparation, unique molecular identifiers were attached to individual cDNA molecules so that TCRs could be counted quantitatively and reproducibly. Both TCR alpha and TCR beta chains were sequenced from each blood RNA sample. Per the source publication's procedure: Samples had a median of 95,638 TCRs, with a range from roughly 20,000 to 690,600. V, J and CDR3 annotation of the TCR reads was performed with the Decombinator software suite. To make PS versus PT1 abundance plots, every sample was subsampled to the same number of TCRs (28,000). TCRs were defined as expanded if absent before sensitization and observed at least eight times at the 2-week time point. TCRdb applied fastp at Q25 and MiXCR to the public reads, then kept only in-frame beta chains. Duplicate CDR3 protein sequences are folded into a single record with the most common DNA and genes. These V and J calls originate from TCRdb's pipeline instead of the authors' own analysis. For this sample there are 100,000 to 150,000 distinct CDR3 sequences; about an eighth appear just once. Jointly, the top ten make up 0.92% of the sample.

Spanning cysteine to phenylalanine, the CDR3 consists of 17 amino acids. CDR3 DNA only is kept here, 51 bases in frame from base 1. CDR1 is given as LGHNA and CDR2 as YNFKEQ, both from the germline V gene. Relative to germline, V is 2 bases shorter and J is 0 bases shorter, with 11 bases between their ends. Results and caveats for the whole study, not just this receptor: Patch test score was positively correlated with the number of PT1 expanded TCRs, with significance at thresholds 8, 16 and 32 but not at 4. All patients had alopecia, a presumed autoimmune disease, so their immune response might differ from that of healthy individuals. The number of TCRs above 1 in 1000 frequency did not change with DPC sensitization; there was no evidence of global repertoire structure alterations. Repeated subsampling changed both the strength of the expansion versus patch-test correlation and the threshold at which the correlation became significant. Compared with pre-sensitization or healthy control sets, expanded TCRs formed significantly more large CDR3 similarity clusters, which is consistent with antigen-driven responses.

Here the sequenced sample was whole blood, taken in connection with sensitization to the hapten diphenylcyclopropenone (DPC). The sequence was obtained from a man aged 18 to 30 with alopecia areata. Some clones in this sample may be carry-over from other donors' samples. The sequence is built from TRBV4-2 and TRBJ2-6; the best D guess is TRBD1, with 5 bases matching. The CDR3 sequence is CASSQQGSSSGANVLTF. The bases read TGTGCCAGCAGCCAACAGGGCTCGAGCTCTGGGGCCAACGTCCTGACTTTC.